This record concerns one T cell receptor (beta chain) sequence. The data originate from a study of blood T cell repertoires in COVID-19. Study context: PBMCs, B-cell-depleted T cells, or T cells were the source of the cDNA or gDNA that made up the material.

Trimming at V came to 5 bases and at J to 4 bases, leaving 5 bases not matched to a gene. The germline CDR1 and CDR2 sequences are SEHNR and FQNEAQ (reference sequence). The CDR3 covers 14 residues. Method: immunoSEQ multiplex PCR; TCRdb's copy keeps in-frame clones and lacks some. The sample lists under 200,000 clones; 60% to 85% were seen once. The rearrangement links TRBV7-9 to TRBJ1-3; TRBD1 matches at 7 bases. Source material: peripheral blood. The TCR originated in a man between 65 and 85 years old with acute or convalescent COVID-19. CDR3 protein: CASSAGTAGNTIYF. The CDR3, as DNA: TGTGCCAGCAGCGCCGGGACAGCGGGAAACACCATATATTTT.